These T cell receptor beta chains were read from a single sample in a study of shared clonotypes between healthy human individuals. Sequencing used immunoSEQ multiplex PCR; TCRdb keeps in-frame clones, though not all of them. The sample records 550,000 to 800,000 clones, about 90% being singletons. Sequencing was carried out using memory CD8+ T cells from PBMCs. All receptors come from a man younger than 35 in good health. Some clones in this sample may be carry-over from other donors' samples. CDR3s include the opening cysteine and the closing phenylalanine or tryptophan. The order of the fields is V gene, J gene, clone size, D gene, CDR3 DNA, CDR3 protein. D genes are given only for firm matches. Where a row states a size, it is once, few, many or the class of an expanded clone; other rows omit it.

>TRBV9|TRBJ2-7|.|.
TGTGCCAGCAGCGTAGGGGACACACACTACGAGCAGTACTTC
CASSVGDTHYEQYF
>TRBV5-5|TRBJ1-1|.|.
TGTGCCAGCAGCCCCCCAGAACCATGGTCCCCTGAAGCTTTCTTT
CASSPPEPWSPEAFF
>TRBV25-1|TRBJ2-1|.|TRBD1
TGTGCCAGCAGACAGGGGGGAATCTACAATGAGCAGTTCTTC
CASRQGGIYNEQFF
>TRBV27|TRBJ2-7|.|.
TGTGCCAGCTCGACCACACCCTACGAGCAGTACTTC
CASSTTPYEQYF
>TRBV7-2|TRBJ2-7|.|TRBD2
TGTGCCAGCAGCTTAGCTAGCGGGAGGGCCCTATTAGCCCACGAGCAGTACTTC
CASSLASGRALLAHEQYF
>TRBV19|TRBJ2-7|.|.
TGTGCCAGTAGTATGATCGGCAGATCCTACGAGCAGTACTTC
CASSMIGRSYEQYF
>TRBV19|TRBJ1-1|.|TRBD1
TGTGCCAGTAGGGGACAGATTAGGAACACTGAAGCTTTCTTT
CASRGQIRNTEAFF
>TRBV30|TRBJ2-3|.|.
TGTGCCTGGAGCGGGAGTTACGATACGCAGTATTTT
CAWSGSYDTQYF
>TRBV19|TRBJ1-5|.|.
TGTGCCAGTAGCCAATATGGGGGTCAGCCCCAGCATTTT
CASSQYGGQPQHF
>TRBV23-1|TRBJ2-2|.|.
TGCGCCAGCAGTCAATCCCAGGAACCCCAGGGCGGGGAGCTGTTTTTT
CASSQSQEPQGGELFF
>TRBV19|TRBJ2-3|.|.
TGTGCCAGTAGAACCGGGACCTCCACAGATACGCAGTATTTT
CASRTGTSTDTQYF
>TRBV9|TRBJ2-7|.|TRBD1
TGTGCCAGCAGCTCAGCAGGGGGCTACGAGCAGTACTTC
CASSSAGGYEQYF
>TRBV6-1|TRBJ1-5|.|.
TGTGCCAGCGCAGCAGTGAGGGGATCTAATCAGCCCCAGCATTTT
CASAAVRGSNQPQHF
>TRBV25-1|TRBJ1-2|once|.
TGTGCCAGCAGTGAGTACAGGGAGTACTATGGCTACACCTTC
CASSEYREYYGYTF
>TRBV4-2|TRBJ2-7|once|TRBD2
TGTGCCAGCAGCCAAACGGGACTAACGGACGAGCAGTACTTC
CASSQTGLTDEQYF
>TRBV4-1|TRBJ2-7|.|.
TGCGCCAGCAGCCAAGGGACCGGGTACGAGCAGTACTTC
CASSQGTGYEQYF
>TRBV7-9|TRBJ2-2|.|.
TGTGCCAGCAGCTTAGTGGCAGAATCGAACACCGGGGAGCTGTTTTTT
CASSLVAESNTGELFF
>TRBV6-5|TRBJ2-1|.|.
TGTGCCAGCAGTCGACAGGCCTGGGATGAGCAGTTCTTC
CASSRQAWDEQFF
>TRBV29-1|TRBJ2-1|once|TRBD2
TGCAGCGTTGATGGCGGGAGGGCGTACAATGAGCAGTTCTTC
CSVDGGRAYNEQFF
>TRBV19|TRBJ2-7|.|.
TGTGCCAGTAGTCCTCTCCCGGACGGCTACGAGCAGTACTTC
CASSPLPDGYEQYF
>TRBV28|TRBJ2-7|.|TRBD1
TGTGCCAGCAGTCCCGACAGGGGCTACGAGCAGTACTTC
CASSPDRGYEQYF
>TRBV4-1|TRBJ2-1|.|TRBD2
TGCGCCAGCAGCCGACTAGCGGGTGAGGGCAATGAGCAGTTCTTC
CASSRLAGEGNEQFF
>TRBV27|TRBJ2-7|few|.
TGTGCCAGCAGTCCGACAGGCTACGAGCAGTACTTC
CASSPTGYEQYF
>TRBV7-6|TRBJ2-7|.|TRBD2
TGTGCCAGCAGCCCTCGAATAGCGGGAAACTCCTACGAGCAGTACTTC
CASSPRIAGNSYEQYF
>TRBV10-1|TRBJ1-4|.|TRBD1
TGCACCAGCACTTACCGGGACAGTAATGAAAAACTGTTTTTT
CTSTYRDSNEKLFF
>TRBV29-1|TRBJ2-7|.|.
TGCAGCGTCGGCGACACCTACGAGCAGTACTTC
CSVGDTYEQYF
>TRBV5-4|TRBJ2-2|.|.
TGTGCCAGCAGCTTAGTAATAGTTGGTCCCGGGGAGCTGTTTTTT
CASSLVIVGPGELFF
>TRBV19|TRBJ1-1|.|.
TGTGCCAGTATGGGTATGGGGAGGGACACTGAAGCTTTCTTT
CASMGMGRDTEAFF
>TRBV12-5|TRBJ2-1|.|TRBD1
TGTGCTAGTGGTTTGGGACAGGGGGTCCTGGATGAGCAGTTCTTC
CASGLGQGVLDEQFF
>TRBV5-6|TRBJ1-2|.|.
TGTGCCAGCAACTCGGGCGGGGATGGCTACACCTTC
CASNSGGDGYTF
>TRBV4-3|TRBJ1-1|.|.
TGCGCCAGCAGCCCCTCGGTCGGCAGGGCGGGCACTGAAGCTTTCTTT
CASSPSVGRAGTEAFF
>TRBV27|TRBJ2-3|.|.
TGTGCCAGCAGTTCCCCCCCCGATCAAACGCAGTATTTT
CASSSPPDQTQYF
>TRBV5-6|TRBJ2-3|.|.
TGTGCCAGCAGCTTGGGGGAGCCGGCAGATACGCAGTATTTT
CASSLGEPADTQYF
>TRBV4-1|TRBJ1-1|once|.
TGCGCCAGCAGCCAAGATCCCGATTATGAAGCTTTCTTT
CASSQDPDYEAFF
>TRBV28|TRBJ2-1|.|.
TGTGCCAGCGAGATAGGACAGACGACCAGAAATGAGCAGTTCTTC
CASEIGQTTRNEQFF
>TRBV27|TRBJ1-5|.|TRBD1
TGTGCCAGCCACGACAGGGGTAGCGGTCAGCCCCAGCATTTT
CASHDRGSGQPQHF
>TRBV27|TRBJ2-7|.|TRBD1
TGTGCCAGCAGTTTAAGGACAGGGCGCATCCACGAGCAGTACTTC
CASSLRTGRIHEQYF
>TRBV28|TRBJ2-1|once|TRBD2
TGTGCCAGCGGGACTAGCGGGAGGGCCTATGAGCAGTTCTTC
CASGTSGRAYEQFF
>TRBV13|TRBJ2-1|.|TRBD2
TGTGCCAGCAGCTCAGGAGCGGGAGCGCCCGGTTCCTACAATGAGCAGTTCTTC
CASSSGAGAPGSYNEQFF
>TRBV19|TRBJ1-1|.|.
TGTGCCAGTAGTCCCAGGGCCCCGGGCACTGAAGCTTTCTTT
CASSPRAPGTEAFF
>TRBV29-1|TRBJ1-2|.|.
TGCAGCGCCGCCACGGGCCTCCAACCCTATGGCTACACCTTC
CSAATGLQPYGYTF
>TRBV16|TRBJ2-7|few|.
TGTGCCAGCAGCCCAGCCCTATACGAGCAGTACTTC
CASSPALYEQYF
>TRBV28|TRBJ2-7|.|.
TGTGCCAGCAGTTTTGCCACCCCGGACTACGAGCAGTACTTC
CASSFATPDYEQYF
>TRBV27|TRBJ1-1|once|TRBD1
TGTGCCAGCAGTCCATCGACAGGGGTCATGAACACTGAAGCTTTCTTT
CASSPSTGVMNTEAFF
>TRBV13|TRBJ2-7|.|.
TGTGCCAGCAGCGCAACGACGGTAAGCTCCTACGAGCAGTACTTC
CASSATTVSSYEQYF
>TRBV21-1|TRBJ2-7|.|.
TGTGCCAGCTCCTTAAGAAAGCGGGAGATTTACGAGCAGTACTTC
CASSLRKREIYEQYF
>TRBV10-1|TRBJ2-2|once|.
TGCGCCAGCAGTGCGTCGGAGAACACCGGGGAGCTGTTTTTT
CASSASENTGELFF